Each of the 32 T cell receptor beta chains below was sequenced from the same sample in a study of a mutant IDH1 vaccine in newly diagnosed glioma. Time point defined: week 23, last vaccination. A single vaccine dose contained 300 ug of mutant IDH1 20-mer peptide, and topical imiquimod was used with it. Here immunoSEQ multiplex PCR was the method, and the copy in TCRdb shows in-frame clones only, minus some. The data show 60,000 to 85,000 clones, with around 83% seen just once and approximately 0.8% held by the top ten. No antigen has been identified for these receptors. The sample was PBMCs, taken from a glioma patient whose treatment included an IDH1 peptide vaccine. The origin of the receptors is a woman aged 50 to 60 with glioma.

The chain carries TRBV5-6 and TRBJ2-7; the D is unclear. This CDR3 comprises 15 residues. Germline values: CDR1 SGHDT, CDR2 YYEEEE. V was clipped by 4 bases and J by 3 bases, with 17 bases between them. CDR3 in amino acids: CASSADPPNHYEQYF. The CDR3, as DNA: TGTGCCAGCAGCGCGGACCCTCCGAATCACTACGAGCAGTACTTC.

The gene calls are TRBV6-1 and TRBJ2-2; a weak D match, TRBD2 (5 bases). This CDR3 spans 14 amino acids. V was trimmed by 7 bases and J by 2 bases, leaving 11 bases between them. Germline assignment: CDR1 MNHNS and CDR2 SASEGT. The CDR3 region has the DNA TGTGCCAGCATGATGAGCGGAAACACCGGGGAGCTGTTTTTT. Translated, it gives CASMMSGNTGELFF.

This clone occurred once. This chain joins TRBV19 and TRBJ1-1, with 7 bases aligning to TRBD1. Germline V CDR1 and CDR2: LNHDA, SQIVND (reference sequence). CDR3 length equals 15 residues. V lost 8 bases, J lost 4 bases, and 13 bases stayed unmatched. The CDR3 sequence: CASLTAGGRGTEAFF. CDR3 bases: TGTGCCAGTTTGACCGCAGGGGGTCGGGGCACTGAAGCTTTCTTT.

This clone was counted once. The chain recombines TRBV5-1 with TRBJ1-1, with D perhaps TRBD1 (5 bases). V was trimmed by 6 bases and J by 6 bases, leaving 18 bases between them. CDR1 and CDR2 (germline): SGHRS, YFSETQ. The CDR3 totals 14 residues. CDR3 residues: CASKPGGVDPEAFF. The CDR3 DNA reads TGCGCCAGCAAGCCCGGGGGGGTCGACCCTGAAGCTTTCTTT.

J is TRBJ2-5 and V is TRBV6-5; possibly TRBD2 for D (5 bases). The J call is uncertain, as TRBJ2-7 better fits the DNA end. Germline V gene lookup returns CDR1 MNHEY and CDR2 SVGAGI. The CDR3 consists of 12 residues. CDR3 bases: TGTGCCAGCAGTGGAGGTTTGCGCGAGCAGTACTTC. It specifies CASSGGLREQYF.

V gene TRBV27 combines with J gene TRBJ2-5; 9 bases match TRBD2. The CDR3 contains 14 residues. Germline loops: CDR1 MNHEY, CDR2 SMNVEV (reference sequence). V gave up 5 bases and J gave up 4 bases; unmatched junction bases: 5. The CDR3 region is CASSPRAGGETQYF. The CDR3 region has the DNA TGTGCCAGCAGTCCTCGAGCGGGAGGAGAGACCCAGTACTTC.

V and J are TRBV9 and TRBJ1-4, with 8 bases identical to TRBD1. CDR3 size: 14 residues. V was clipped by 5 bases and J by 7 bases; unmatched bases: 7. Germline V gene data show CDR1 as SGDLS and CDR2 as YYNGEE. As DNA, the CDR3 is TGTGCCAGCAGTGCCGGGACAGGAATTGAAAAACTGTTTTTT. This codes for CASSAGTGIEKLFF.

This clone occurred a few times. The J gene is TRBJ2-5, the V gene TRBV11-2, with unresolved D. The length of the CDR3 is 14 residues. V lost 5 bases and J 2 bases, leaving 12 bases between the germline ends. The germline V gene encodes CDR1 SGHAT and CDR2 FQNNGV. The DNA for the CDR3 is TGTGCCAGCAGCCTAGGCGGTCTACAAGAGACCCAGTACTTC. Its protein product is CASSLGGLQETQYF.

The chain couples TRBV5-3 to TRBJ1-5; the D is unclear. TRBV5-3 is annotated as an ORF whose role is uncertain. The CDR3 runs to 14 residues. The ends were cut back, 1 base at V and 3 bases at J, with 8 bases in the middle. The CDR3 nucleotides are TGTGCCAGAAGCTTGTATCAACCCAATCAGCCCCAGCATTTT. It is translated as CARSLYQPNQPQHF.

This chain joins TRBV12-5 and TRBJ2-5; no clear D. The J call may be wrong; the DNA end is better matched by TRBJ2-7. The length of the CDR3 is 15 residues. Germline CDR1 reads LGHNT; CDR2 reads FRNRAP. CDR3 residues: CASGLVLDHGYEQYF. For the CDR3, the DNA is TGTGCTAGTGGTTTGGTACTCGATCACGGGTACGAGCAGTACTTC.

The chain couples TRBV4-2 to TRBJ2-7; TRBD2 matches at 7 bases. V trimming: 0 bases; J trimming: 2 bases; junction bases outside the gene matches: 1. Germline V lookup: CDR1 LGHNA, CDR2 YNFKEQ. The length of the CDR3 is 14 residues. CDR3 DNA sequence: TGTGCCAGCAGCCAAGATCTAGCGGCCTACGAGCAGTACTTC. Translated: CASSQDLAAYEQYF.

This chain uses TRBV27 with TRBJ2-2; 11 bases are shared with TRBD1. Trimming at V came to 3 bases and at J to 4 bases, leaving 7 bases not matched to a gene. The germline gives CDR1 MNHEY, CDR2 SMNVEV (reference sequence). The CDR3 length is 17 residues. The CDR3 reads CASSFLWTGGGTGELFF. CDR3 coding DNA: TGTGCCAGCAGTTTCCTCTGGACAGGGGGCGGCACCGGGGAGCTGTTTTTT.

The rearrangement uses TRBV7-9 and TRBJ2-7, with 7 positions matching TRBD1. Trimming cost V 5 bases and J 3 bases; bases outside gene matches: 13. Looked up from germline, CDR1 is SEHNR and CDR2 is FQNEAQ (reference sequence). The CDR3 is 16 residues long. CDR3 nucleotide sequence: TGTGCCAGCAGCCAAGTGGGGAGACAGGGCGGCTACGAGCAGTACTTC. This translates into CASSQVGRQGGYEQYF.

In the case of this clone: Different DNA sequences within this sample yield the same CDR3. The rearrangement uses TRBV28 and TRBJ1-1, with 7 bases that match TRBD1. V shed 6 bases, J shed 11 bases, and the junction held 9 bases outside the gene matches. The CDR3 has 12 residues. Germline assignment: CDR1 MDHEN and CDR2 SYDVKM. The CDR3 loop reads CASRDDRVRAFF. The CDR3 bases are TGTGCCAGCAGAGACGACAGGGTGAGGGCTTTCTTT.

The chain is built from TRBV7-3 and TRBJ2-7; D remains ambiguous. This CDR3 region has 15 residues. Germline values: CDR1 SGHTA, CDR2 FQGTGA. V was cut by 5 bases and J by 1 base, with 15 bases left in between. CDR3: CASSPGGRRSYEQYF. CDR3 sequence (DNA): TGTGCCAGCAGCCCCGGCGGCCGCCGGTCCTACGAGCAGTACTTC.

This clone was seen once. The gene calls are TRBV27 and TRBJ2-4; 11 bases are a match to TRBD1. V shed 5 bases and J 8 bases; nucleotides not matched to a gene: 11. The germline V gene encodes CDR1 MNHEY and CDR2 SMNVEV (reference sequence). The CDR3 spans 16 residues. The CDR3 DNA follows: TGTGCCAGCAGTCCTTATCTAGCGGGACAGGGGGACATTCAGTACTTC. Protein: CASSPYLAGQGDIQYF.

J is TRBJ1-1 and V is TRBV19; the match to TRBD1 covers 12 bases. J lost 1 base, V lost 6 bases, and 6 bases had no gene match. This CDR3 has 16 amino acids. Germline V CDR1 and CDR2: LNHDA, SQIVND (reference sequence). CDR3 nucleotides: TGTGCCAGTAGGGGACAGGGGGCTCAGGGGAACACTGAAGCTTTCTTT. Residues: CASRGQGAQGNTEAFF.

This chain joins TRBV2 and TRBJ2-3; 8 bases fit TRBD1. The CDR3 runs to 14 residues. V was clipped by 6 bases and J by 3 bases; unmatched bases: 5. Germline V gives CDR1 SNHLY, CDR2 FYNNEI. The CDR3 nucleotides are TGTGCCAGCAGAGACAGGGGTGGGACAGATACGCAGTATTTT. Its translation: CASRDRGGTDTQYF. The full variable domain, its missing parts supplied by reference TRBV2 and TRBJ2-3, is EPEVTQTPSHQVTQMGQEVILRCVPISNHLYFYWYRQILGQKVEFLVSFYNNEISEKSEIFDDQFSVERPDGSNFTLKIRSTKLEDSAMYFCASRDRGGTDTQYFGPGTRLTVL.

Comments on this clone: One junction end does not reproduce the germline sequence, and a read error may be involved. V is TRBV27 and J is TRBJ1-1; possibly TRBD1 for D (6 bases). CDR1 MNHEY and CDR2 SMNVEV come from the germline V gene (reference sequence). This CDR3 is built from 16 residues. In nucleotides, the CDR3 is TGTGCCAGCTGTTTCCGCCTTTTACAGGGAGGGACTGAAGCTTTCTTT. This gives the protein CASCFRLLQGGTEAFF.

V usage is TRBV28 and J usage is TRBJ1-1; 10 bases agree with TRBD1. V lost 6 bases, J lost 5 bases, and 6 bases stayed unmatched. CDR3 length: 14 amino acids. Germline-derived CDR1 and CDR2 are MDHEN and SYDVKM. Written as DNA, the CDR3 is TGTGCCAGCAGGAAGGGACAGGGGAAGACTGAAGCTTTCTTT. Translation: CASRKGQGKTEAFF. Based on the CDR3 plus reference TRBV28 and TRBJ1-1, the full variable domain is DVKVTQSSRYLVKRTGEKVFLECVQDMDHENMFWYRQDPGLGLRLIYFSYDVKMKEKGDIPEGYSVSREKKERFSLILESASTNQTSMYLCASRKGQGKTEAFFGQGTRLTVV.

V and J are TRBV5-1 and TRBJ2-2; D unresolved. Germline CDR1 is SGHRS and CDR2 is YFSETQ. The ends were cut back, 3 bases at V and 5 bases at J, with 5 bases in the middle. The CDR3 sequence is 12 residues long. CDR3 amino acids: CASSWGTGELFF. CDR3 sequence (DNA): TGCGCCAGCAGCTGGGGAACCGGGGAGCTGTTTTTT.

The chain joins TRBV28 to TRBJ2-1, with 8 positions matching TRBD1. The germline V gene encodes CDR1 MDHEN and CDR2 SYDVKM. The CDR3 consists of 12 residues. The V segment lost 5 bases and the J segment 8 bases; nucleotides outside the gene matches: 2. CDR3 in amino acids: CASSPGGHEQFF. The CDR3 DNA reads TGTGCCAGCAGTCCAGGGGGCCATGAGCAGTTCTTC.

The chain uses TRBV11-3 and TRBJ1-2; D call uncertain. CDR1 SGHNT and CDR2 YENEEA come from the germline V gene. The CDR3 runs to 10 residues. Between the trimmed V and J ends, which lost 7 bases and 11 bases, there was a span of 11 bases. CDR3: CASTLQAYTF. The DNA for the CDR3 is TGTGCCAGCACCCTCCAGGCGTACACCTTC.

The CDR3 reads CAWSVQGREDTEAFF. DNA for the CDR3: TGTGCCTGGAGTGTACAGGGCAGGGAAGACACTGAAGCTTTCTTT. The chain joins TRBV30 to TRBJ1-1; tentatively, D is TRBD1 (6 bases). The V gene's germline CDR1 is GTSNPN and CDR2 SVGIG (reference sequence). The V and J ends lost 0 bases and 3 bases respectively, with 14 bases between them. The CDR3 is 15 amino acids.

J is TRBJ1-4 and V is TRBV5-1; 9 nucleotides match TRBD1. V trimming: 4 bases; J trimming: 2 bases; junction bases outside the gene matches: 12. CDR3 length: 18 residues. Germline CDR1 reads SGHRS; CDR2 reads YFSETQ. CDR3 sequence: CASSRGQGPLFTNEKLFF. The CDR3 DNA reads as TGCGCCAGCAGCCGGGGACAGGGCCCTCTTTTCACTAATGAAAAACTGTTTTTT.

V gene TRBV6-5 combines with J gene TRBJ1-6; D may be TRBD1 (5 bases). From germline, CDR1 is MNHEY and CDR2 SVGAGI. Trimming left V 6 bases short and J 9 bases short, with 18 bases between. The CDR3 is 15 amino acids. The CDR3 bases are TGTGCCAGCAGCCCTAGGGCAGGGACGAGTTCACCCCTCCACTTT. Residues: CASSPRAGTSSPLHF.

This rearrangement joins TRBV30 to TRBJ2-1; D may be TRBD1 (5 bases). Germline assignment: CDR1 GTSNPN and CDR2 SVGIG (reference sequence). The CDR3 totals 12 residues. V dropped 6 bases and J dropped 4 bases, with 10 bases sitting between them. CDR3 DNA sequence: TGTGCCTGCCTGACAGATTACAATGAGCAGTTCTTC. It specifies CACLTDYNEQFF.

This sequence joins TRBV30 and TRBJ1-6; D is unresolved. The CDR3 length is 15 residues. In germline, CDR1 is GTSNPN, CDR2 SVGIG (reference sequence). Trimming pared 0 bases from V and 6 bases from J, leaving 12 bases between. The CDR3 is CAWSVPAGFNSPLHF. CDR3 in DNA: TGTGCCTGGAGTGTCCCCGCGGGGTTTAATTCACCCCTCCACTTT.

The chain has TRBV2 and TRBJ2-3; D remains unclear. Germline CDR1 and CDR2: SNHLY and FYNNEI. The CDR3 loop spans 14 amino acids. Trimming cost V 1 base and J 3 bases, with 8 bases left between them. The DNA of the CDR3 is TGTGCCAGCAGTGAAGGGGGTTGGACAGATACGCAGTATTTT. Protein: CASSEGGWTDTQYF.

In its sample, this clone was seen a few times. This sequence joins TRBV7-9 and TRBJ2-3, with D perhaps being TRBD1 or TRBD2 (6 bases each). V lost 5 bases and J lost 2, with 17 bases in between. Germline lookup yields CDR1 SEHNR and CDR2 FQNEAQ (reference sequence). The CDR3 spans 16 residues. Written as DNA, the CDR3 is TGTGCCAGCAGCACCCGAGGGGGGATCCTCACAGATACGCAGTATTTT. It is translated as CASSTRGGILTDTQYF.

The rearrangement links TRBV14 to TRBJ1-6; D call uncertain. Germline CDR1 reads SGHDN; CDR2 reads FVKESK. The V and J ends lost 3 bases and 0 bases respectively, with 21 bases between them. The CDR3 is 20 residues long. CDR3 protein: CASSHSGLDRASSYNSPLHF. CDR3 coding DNA: TGTGCCAGCAGCCATTCTGGCCTTGACCGCGCCAGCTCCTATAATTCACCCCTCCACTTT.

The chain links TRBV5-6 to TRBJ2-7; maybe TRBD1 (6 bases). CDR1 is SGHDT and CDR2 is YYEEEE in the germline V gene. V lost 3 bases to trimming and J lost 0 bases, with 16 bases between them. The CDR3 consists of 16 residues. In DNA form, the CDR3 reads TGTGCCAGCAGCTCGAGACAGGACCTGAGCTCCTACGAGCAGTACTTC. It yields the protein CASSSRQDLSSYEQYF.